A selection of T cell receptor beta chains follows, all from one sample in a study of shared clonotypes between healthy human individuals. TCRdb's copy holds only in-frame clones and misses some; the assay was immunoSEQ multiplex PCR. The sample shows 1.4 million to 1.5 million clones, around 97% of them seen only once. Sequencing was performed on naive CD4+ T cells sorted from blood. These receptors were collected from a man aged 25 to 40 in good health. Each CDR3 is given with its conserved first and last residue. D genes are given only for firm matches. Size is stated for part of the rows, as once, few or many counts, or as a class when the clone is expanded.

D: TRBD2
size: NA
V: TRBV7-3
J: TRBJ2-1
CDR3: CASSPTGLAGQFF
DNA: TGTGCCAGCAGCCCCACGGGACTAGCGGGGCAGTTCTTC

D: TRBD1
size: NA
V: TRBV28
J: TRBJ2-5
CDR3: CASSLSGTGVRETQYF
DNA: TGTGCCAGCAGTTTAAGTGGGACAGGGGTCCGAGAGACCCAGTACTTC

D: NA
size: NA
V: TRBV5-1
J: TRBJ1-4
CDR3: CASSFTGREKLFF
DNA: TGCGCCAGCAGCTTCACAGGGAGGGAAAAACTGTTTTTT

D: NA
size: NA
V: TRBV28
J: TRBJ2-3
CDR3: CASSLISTDTQYF
DNA: TGTGCCAGCAGTTTAATTTCCACAGATACGCAGTATTTT

D: NA
size: NA
V: TRBV7-3
J: TRBJ2-1
CDR3: CASSSGGGTYNEQFF
DNA: TGTGCCAGCTCCTCGGGGGGCGGAACCTACAATGAGCAGTTCTTC

D: TRBD2
size: NA
V: TRBV5-4
J: TRBJ2-7
CDR3: CASSLDGGGTYEQYF
DNA: TGTGCCAGCAGCTTGGATGGCGGGGGAACTTACGAGCAGTACTTC

D: NA
size: NA
V: TRBV23-1
J: TRBJ1-5
CDR3: CASSIEFGKGNQPQHF
DNA: TGCGCCAGCAGCATAGAATTCGGTAAAGGCAATCAGCCCCAGCATTTT

D: NA
size: NA
V: TRBV7-9
J: TRBJ2-3
CDR3: CASSLVAIGTDTQYF
DNA: TGTGCCAGCAGCTTAGTTGCCATTGGCACAGATACGCAGTATTTT

D: NA
size: NA
V: TRBV19
J: TRBJ1-5
CDR3: CASSIEAVNQPQHF
DNA: TGTGCCAGTAGTATAGAGGCCGTCAATCAGCCCCAGCATTTT

D: NA
size: once
V: TRBV19
J: TRBJ2-7
CDR3: CASSTSQLPTSYEQYF
DNA: TGTGCCAGTAGTACCTCCCAACTACCTACCTCCTACGAGCAGTACTTC

D: NA
size: NA
V: TRBV19
J: TRBJ2-3
CDR3: CASSTSGALSISTDTQYF
DNA: TGTGCCAGTAGTACATCAGGGGCCTTGAGCATTAGCACAGATACGCAGTATTTT

D: NA
size: NA
V: TRBV9
J: TRBJ2-2
CDR3: CASSVGRTGELFF
DNA: TGTGCCAGCAGCGTAGGCAGGACTGGGGAGCTGTTTTTT

D: NA
size: NA
V: TRBV11-2
J: TRBJ1-1
CDR3: CASSPSTVKLYLNTEAFF
DNA: TGTGCCAGCAGCCCCTCCACTGTCAAACTTTATCTGAACACTGAAGCTTTCTTT

D: NA
size: NA
V: TRBV30
J: TRBJ2-7
CDR3: CAFLQGSYEQYF
DNA: TGTGCCTTCCTCCAGGGTTCTTACGAGCAGTACTTC

D: TRBD2
size: NA
V: TRBV5-1
J: TRBJ2-1
CDR3: CASSLGGRWGNEQFF
DNA: TGCGCCAGCAGCTTAGGCGGGAGATGGGGAAATGAGCAGTTCTTC

D: NA
size: NA
V: TRBV7-2
J: TRBJ2-7
CDR3: CASSLVSKAYEQYF
DNA: TGTGCCAGCAGCTTAGTCTCCAAAGCGTACGAGCAGTACTTC

D: NA
size: NA
V: TRBV28
J: TRBJ1-1
CDR3: CASSFPGLIKLTEAFF
DNA: TGTGCCAGCAGTTTTCCCGGTCTAATTAAACTCACTGAAGCTTTCTTT

D: NA
size: NA
V: TRBV7-8
J: TRBJ1-3
CDR3: CASSLALGDTIYF
DNA: TGTGCCAGCAGCTTAGCGCTGGGGGACACCATATATTTT

D: NA
size: NA
V: TRBV6-5
J: TRBJ2-7
CDR3: CASSYGISYEQYF
DNA: TGTGCCAGCAGCTACGGTATCTCTTACGAGCAGTACTTC

D: TRBD2
size: NA
V: TRBV5-1
J: TRBJ2-7
CDR3: CASSLGSGRYEQYF
DNA: TGCGCCAGCAGCTTGGGGAGCGGGAGGTACGAGCAGTACTTC

D: TRBD1
size: NA
V: TRBV30
J: TRBJ2-7
CDR3: CAWRDKDRAYEQYF
DNA: TGTGCCTGGAGAGATAAGGACAGGGCCTACGAGCAGTACTTC

D: NA
size: NA
V: TRBV6-1
J: TRBJ2-7
CDR3: CASSEARGWFIYEQYF
DNA: TGTGCCAGCAGTGAAGCGCGGGGATGGTTCATCTACGAGCAGTACTTC

D: TRBD2
size: NA
V: TRBV2
J: TRBJ2-1
CDR3: CASSVEGLEWSEQFF
DNA: TGTGCCAGCAGTGTGGAGGGACTAGAGTGGAGTGAGCAGTTCTTC

D: TRBD2
size: NA
V: TRBV18
J: TRBJ2-1
CDR3: CASSIRAGPGLDYNEQFF
DNA: TGTGCCAGCTCAATACGTGCGGGCCCGGGACTAGACTACAATGAGCAGTTCTTC

D: NA
size: NA
V: TRBV18
J: TRBJ1-3
CDR3: CASSPLGDTIYF
DNA: TGTGCCAGCTCACCACTGGGAGACACCATATATTTT

D: TRBD1
size: NA
V: TRBV5-1
J: TRBJ1-4
CDR3: CASSQDRGDEKLFF
DNA: TGCGCCAGCAGCCAGGACAGGGGAGATGAAAAACTGTTTTTT

D: TRBD1
size: NA
V: TRBV4-1
J: TRBJ1-1
CDR3: CASSQPHQGGPEAFF
DNA: TGCGCCAGCAGCCAACCTCATCAGGGGGGCCCTGAAGCTTTCTTT

D: NA
size: NA
V: TRBV29-1
J: TRBJ2-3
CDR3: CSVEPGGRTDTQYF
DNA: TGCAGCGTTGAGCCGGGGGGCCGCACAGATACGCAGTATTTT

D: NA
size: NA
V: TRBV7-9
J: TRBJ2-1
CDR3: CASSVDRSSYNEQFF
DNA: TGTGCCAGCAGCGTCGACAGAAGCTCCTACAATGAGCAGTTCTTC

D: TRBD2
size: NA
V: TRBV2
J: TRBJ2-1
CDR3: CASSDPSGSRSYNEQFF
DNA: TGTGCCAGCAGTGATCCGAGCGGGAGTAGGTCCTACAATGAGCAGTTCTTC

D: TRBD1
size: NA
V: TRBV6-6
J: TRBJ1-4
CDR3: CASRDPGTGREKLFF
DNA: TGTGCCAGCAGAGACCCCGGGACAGGGAGGGAAAAACTGTTTTTT